This TCR beta chain was retrieved from a study of T cell changes during pregnancy in multiple sclerosis. In germline, CDR1 is LNHDA, CDR2 SQIVND (reference sequence). V was trimmed by 5 bases and J by 6 bases, leaving 12 bases between them. This CDR3 has 13 residues. TCRdb keeps only in-frame clones here, not all; method: immunoSEQ multiplex PCR. This sample has some 16,000 clones, with just under 85% found just once. This clone is a singleton in its sample. The sequences come from CD8+ T cells from peripheral blood mononuclear cells, collected in the second trimester of pregnancy. The sequence was collected from a female donor in good health, enrolled as a control in a pregnancy study. The chain joins TRBV19 to TRBJ2-3; D uncertain. CDR3 region: CASSVSETDTQYF. CDR3 coding DNA: TGTGCCAGTAGTGTCAGCGAGACCGATACGCAGTATTTT.